The rows below give T cell receptor beta chains drawn from one sample of a study of STAT5B mutations in CD4+ large granular lymphocyte leukemia. Measured with immunoSEQ multiplex PCR; TCRdb has only the in-frame clones, and not every one. Here the sample spans fewer than 40,000 clones, 78% being singletons. Sequencing was carried out using CD4+ T cells from blood buffy coats. All receptors come from a human donor in good health. Each CDR3 is given with its conserved first and last residue. D genes are given only for firm matches. Rows give clone size only sometimes, using once, few, many, or a class for an expanded clone.

d_gene,abundance,v_gene,j_gene,CDR3aa,CDR3nt
NA,NA,TRBV6-1,TRBJ2-4,CASTGVDKNIQYF,TGTGCCAGCACTGGCGTGGACAAAAACATTCAGTACTTC
NA,NA,TRBV9,TRBJ2-5,CASSVGQPPQETQYF,TGTGCCAGCAGCGTCGGACAGCCTCCCCAAGAGACCCAGTACTTC
NA,NA,TRBV11-3,TRBJ2-2,CASSLEVWGRNTGELFF,TGTGCCAGCAGCTTAGAAGTCTGGGGGCGGAACACCGGGGAGCTGTTTTTT
NA,NA,TRBV6-5,TRBJ2-3,CASSYSYADGHTQYF,TGTGCCAGCAGTTACTCATACGCCGACGGGCATACGCAGTATTTT
TRBD1,few,TRBV14,TRBJ2-4,CASSLRTGGDIQYF,TGTGCCAGCAGCTTACGGACAGGGGGGGACATTCAGTACTTC
TRBD2,NA,TRBV18,TRBJ2-6,CASSTGTSGNTGANVLTF,TGTGCCAGCTCAACCGGGACTAGCGGGAATACTGGGGCCAACGTCCTGACTTTC
NA,few,TRBV30,TRBJ1-3,CAWNGGGNTIYF,TGTGCCTGGAATGGGGGCGGAAACACCATATATTTT
NA,NA,TRBV6-6,TRBJ2-5,CASRSAGGASAETQYF,TGTGCCAGCAGGTCTGCTGGGGGGGCATCGGCAGAGACCCAGTACTTC
NA,NA,TRBV30,TRBJ1-1,CAWSLQADTEAFF,TGTGCCTGGAGCTTACAGGCGGACACTGAAGCTTTCTTT
TRBD1,NA,TRBV6-1,TRBJ1-1,CASSAGGGSTEAFF,TGTGCCAGCAGTGCAGGGGGCGGGAGCACTGAAGCTTTCTTT
NA,once,TRBV28,TRBJ2-3,CASSPTGEADTQYF,TGTGCCAGCAGTCCGACAGGTGAGGCAGATACGCAGTATTTT
TRBD1,NA,TRBV29-1,TRBJ1-1,CSVATGVSFF,TGCAGCGTGGCGACAGGGGTGTCTTTCTTT
NA,NA,TRBV13,TRBJ1-2,CASSYRQTGPDGYTF,TGTGCCAGCAGCTACCGACAAACAGGGCCGGATGGCTACACCTTC
NA,NA,TRBV7-2,TRBJ2-2,CASSPLVF,TGTGCCAGCAGCCCACTCGTTTTT
NA,NA,TRBV21-1,TRBJ2-5,CASSKDPESETQYF,TGTGCCAGCAGCAAAGACCCTGAATCGGAGACCCAGTACTTC
NA,NA,TRBV11-2,TRBJ1-4,CASSLSPTAFNEKLFF,TGTGCCAGCAGCTTATCCCCGACAGCATTTAATGAAAAACTGTTTTTT
NA,NA,TRBV28,TRBJ2-1,CASSPPTSTINEQFF,TGTGCCAGCAGTCCACCTACAAGTACGATCAATGAGCAGTTCTTC
TRBD1,NA,TRBV9,TRBJ1-1,CASSVADRVTEAFF,TGTGCCAGCAGCGTCGCTGACAGGGTCACTGAAGCTTTCTTT
TRBD1,NA,TRBV18,TRBJ2-3,CASSHGQGRTDTQYF,TGTGCCAGCTCACACGGACAGGGCCGCACAGATACGCAGTATTTT
TRBD1,once,TRBV18,TRBJ2-7,CASSLDRHSYEQYF,TGTGCCAGCTCATTGGACAGGCACTCCTACGAGCAGTACTTC
NA,NA,TRBV6-6,TRBJ2-3,CASSYSGQGATDTQYF,TGTGCCAGCAGTTACTCGGGGCAGGGAGCCACAGATACGCAGTATTTT
TRBD1,NA,TRBV5-4,TRBJ2-1,CASRRTGGAYNEQFF,TGTGCCAGCAGAAGGACAGGGGGCGCCTACAATGAGCAGTTCTTC